Described below is a single T cell receptor beta chain sequence and its context. The data stem from a study of regulatory T cells in long-lasting Graves disease. The time point is: newly diagnosed GD, antithyroid drugs for less than 3 months. The TCR library was prepared using RNA isolated from PBMCs. Libraries of TCR beta came from iRepertoire HTBI primers plus Arm-PCR of CDR3 regions. TCRdb reanalysed the multiplex PCR reads using MiXCR and keeps one entry per CDR3 protein. The table lists roughly 420,000 distinct CDR3 sequences, less than 20% of them singletons, with around a tenth in the top ten. The data were also submitted as part of a second study, on T cells in Graves' hyperthyroidism and ophthalmopathy. That paper states: Most thyroid clonotypes expanded above 0.001 appeared in blood too.

Sequenced here: peripheral blood mononuclear cells (PBMCs), sampled at new diagnosis, from a patient treated with antithyroid drugs. The sequence came from a woman in her thirties with Graves disease.

Written as DNA, the CDR3 is TGTGCCGCGAACCCCGGGACACAAATCTACGAGCAGTACTTC. It yields the protein CAANPGTQIYEQYF. The chain carries TRBV6-2 or TRBV6-3 and TRBJ2-7, with D possibly matching TRBD1 (6 bases). CDR3 length: 14 residues. Trimming stripped 11 bases from V and 3 bases from J, with 20 bases between. The germline gives CDR1 MNHEY, CDR2 SVGEGT.